Sequencing of this T cell receptor beta chain was carried out in a study of cytomegalovirus exposure and HLA in healthy donors. Study-wide findings and caveats: Immune exposure was documented only through CMV serostatus.

Comment on this clone: Its cognate antigen is unknown.

60 Vbeta and 13 Jbeta primers were used in PCR. TCRdb's table, derived via immunoSEQ multiplex PCR, lists solely in-frame clones and lacks some. Of roughly 150,000 clones in the sample, around 75% were seen once. Per germline, CDR1 MNHEY and CDR2 SMNVEV (reference sequence). The CDR3 is 17 residues long. Trimming took 6 bases from V and 4 from J; bases not matched to a gene: 11. Sequencing was performed on PBMCs. The TCR sequence derives from a man younger than 35 in good health and CMV-seropositive. The chain couples TRBV27 to TRBJ2-1; 11 positions agree with TRBD2. CDR3 residues: CASSLSLAGGPYNEQFF. The CDR3 nucleotides read TGTGCCAGCAGCCTCTCTTTAGCGGGAGGGCCATACAATGAGCAGTTCTTC.